A single sample is the source of the 3 T cell receptor beta chains below, sequenced in a study of Ad26.COV2.S vaccination and SARS-CoV-2 variants. Treatment meaning: some 20 received Ad26.COV2.S at low or high dose, single or two shots; roughly 5 received placebo; per-sample allocation not given. Sampling occurred on day 63 after the first vaccine or placebo injection. Sequenced by immunoSEQ multiplex PCR; TCRdb stores in-frame clones only, minus some. The data contain about 680,000 clones, 80% to 90% of them seen just once; the ten biggest clones take up about 1.5%. Specimen: peripheral blood, collected in a trial of Ad26.COV2.S vaccine versus placebo. The source of these receptors is a person aged 18 to 65 who received the Ad26.COV2.S COVID-19 vaccine or a placebo.

V is TRBV19 and J is TRBJ2-3; D tentatively fits TRBD1 or TRBD2 (5 bases each). The CDR3 loop spans 13 amino acids. The V and J ends lost 5 bases and 6 bases respectively, with 12 bases between them. Germline V gives CDR1 LNHDA, CDR2 SQIVND (reference sequence). CDR3 amino acids: CASSRGRGDTQYF. CDR3 bases: TGTGCCAGTAGTCGGGGACGCGGGGATACGCAGTATTTT.

This sequence joins TRBV4-1 and TRBJ2-1, with 13 bases aligning to TRBD2. The CDR3 has 18 amino acids. Germline V gives CDR1 MGHRA, CDR2 YSYEKL. V was pared by 1 base and J by 4 bases, with 7 bases of the junction left unmatched. The CDR3 sequence: CASSQGTSGGARYNEQFF. The CDR3, as DNA: TGCGCCAGCAGCCAAGGCACTAGCGGGGGGGCTAGGTACAATGAGCAGTTCTTC.

The CDR3 here is CASSQDTRTADTQYF. DNA for the CDR3: TGCGCCAGCAGCCAAGATACTAGAACCGCAGATACGCAGTATTTT. The chain uses TRBV4-3 and TRBJ2-3; D is possibly TRBD2 (5 bases). This CDR3 has 15 amino acids. Germline CDR1 is LGHNA and CDR2 is YSLEER. V lost 0 bases to trimming and J lost 4 bases, with 11 bases between them.